Below, 31 T cell receptor beta chains from the same sample are listed, as sequenced in a study of blood T cell repertoires in COVID-19. Sequencing was performed with immunoSEQ multiplex PCR; in TCRdb, only in-frame clones are kept and a portion is missing. The sample carries 73,000 or so clones, more than 60% recorded once. The sequenced material came from peripheral blood. The receptors stem from a man aged 55 to 70 with acute or convalescent COVID-19.

The chain combines TRBV6-5 with TRBJ2-5; D perhaps matches TRBD1 (6 bases). CDR3 length equals 16 residues. V shed 2 bases and J shed 1 base, with 14 bases lying between them. The germline V gene has CDR1 MNHEY and CDR2 SVGAGI. CDR3 loop: CASSYTSGHGQETQYF. The CDR3 DNA sequence: TGTGCCAGCAGTTACACCTCGGGACACGGCCAAGAGACCCAGTACTTC.

This clone showed up just a few times. The chain carries TRBV2 and TRBJ1-5; maybe TRBD1 (6 bases). This CDR3 has 13 amino acids. Germline V gene data show CDR1 as SNHLY and CDR2 as FYNNEI. V was clipped by 7 bases and J by 3 bases, with 10 bases between them. CDR3: CASNGQLNQPQHF. As DNA, the CDR3 is TGTGCCAGCAATGGACAGCTCAATCAGCCCCAGCATTTT.

The chain joins TRBV11-2 to TRBJ2-7, with TRBD1 identical over 9 bases. Trimming cost V 1 base and J 7 bases; bases outside gene matches: 8. The CDR3 runs 15 residues. Germline V gene lookup returns CDR1 SGHAT and CDR2 FQNNGV. CDR3 region: CASSLVTGGLWEQYF. The CDR3 DNA follows: TGTGCCAGCAGCTTAGTGACAGGGGGGTTGTGGGAGCAGTACTTC.

The V call is TRBV19, the J call TRBJ2-1, with 8 bases that match TRBD2. Looked up from germline, CDR1 is LNHDA and CDR2 is SQIVND (reference sequence). With V trimmed by 3 bases and J by 9 bases, 4 bases remained unmatched. The CDR3 has 13 residues. CDR3 sequence reads: CASSIGREGEQFF. The CDR3 DNA sequence: TGTGCCAGTAGTATTGGTCGGGAGGGTGAGCAGTTCTTC.

The chain has TRBV24-1 and TRBJ2-5; 9 bases fit TRBD1. Looked up from germline, CDR1 is KGHDR and CDR2 is SFDVKD. Trimming cost V 4 bases and J 4 bases; bases outside gene matches: 6. This CDR3 region has 15 residues. In DNA form, the CDR3 reads TGTGCCACCAGTGACCTGACAGGGGGTGGAGAGACCCAGTACTTC. Translated: CATSDLTGGGETQYF.

This chain connects TRBV19 to TRBJ2-1; 11 bases line up with TRBD2. CDR1 and CDR2 from the germline V gene are LNHDA and SQIVND (reference sequence). The J segment lost 9 bases and the V segment lost 5 bases, leaving 12 bases of the junction unmatched. There are 16 residues in the CDR3. In nucleotides, the CDR3 is TGTGCCAGTAGTTCTATAGCGGGAGGGGGTGAAAGTGAGCAGTTCTTC. This translates into CASSSIAGGGESEQFF. The full variable domain, with the rest looked up from reference TRBV19 and TRBJ2-1, is DGGITQSPKYLFRKEGQNVTLSCEQNLNHDAMYWYRQDPGQGLRLIYYSQIVNDFQKGDIAEGYSVSREKKESFPLTVTSAQKNPTAFYLCASSSIAGGGESEQFFGPGTRLTVL.

V is TRBV28 and J is TRBJ1-6; D unresolved. V dropped 5 bases and J dropped 11 bases, with 16 bases sitting between them. The CDR3 extends over 14 amino acids. Germline values: CDR1 MDHEN, CDR2 SYDVKM. The CDR3 protein is CASSPYLETAPLHF. The CDR3 DNA reads TGTGCCAGCAGTCCCTACCTCGAAACCGCACCCCTCCACTTT.

This clone was seen once. The V call is TRBV19, the J call TRBJ2-1; no clear D. The V and J ends lost 5 bases and 0 bases respectively, with 11 bases between them. The CDR3 length is 15 residues. Germline CDR1 and CDR2: LNHDA and SQIVND (reference sequence). The CDR3 coding sequence is TGTGCCAGTAGTCTTGTCCGGGTCTCCTACAATGAGCAGTTCTTC. Its translation: CASSLVRVSYNEQFF.

The chain couples TRBV6-4 to TRBJ1-4, with D unresolved. From germline, CDR1 is MRHNA and CDR2 SNTAGT. The germline V and J ends were trimmed by 5 bases and 8 bases, with 12 bases remaining between them. The CDR3 runs to 13 residues. The DNA of the CDR3 is TGTGCCAGCAGTACCATCCCGGGGGAAAAACTGTTTTTT. Translation gives CASSTIPGEKLFF.

The V and J genes are TRBV5-1 and TRBJ2-3; a weak D match, TRBD2 (5 bases). This CDR3 has 17 residues. Between the trimmed V and J ends, which lost 0 bases and 5 bases, there was a span of 19 bases. Germline CDR1 and CDR2: SGHRS and YFSETQ. Here the CDR3 reads CASSLEGYYLRGDTQYF. The CDR3 DNA reads TGCGCCAGCAGCTTGGAGGGCTACTACCTTCGGGGAGATACGCAGTATTTT.

The genes are TRBV24-1 and TRBJ2-3, with 9 nucleotides matching TRBD1. The CDR3 length is 17 residues. CDR1 is KGHDR, CDR2 SFDVKD, per germline. With 0 bases clipped from V and 3 bases from J, the junction kept 6 bases outside the gene matches. This CDR3 reads CATSDLRGQGRTDTQYF. The CDR3 bases are TGTGCCACCAGTGATTTGAGGGGACAGGGTAGGACAGATACGCAGTATTTT.

V gene TRBV6-5 combines with J gene TRBJ2-7; TRBD2 agrees at 8 bases. The V gene's germline CDR1 is MNHEY and CDR2 SVGAGI. The J segment lost 0 bases and the V segment lost 4 bases, leaving 2 bases of the junction unmatched. The length of the CDR3 is 14 residues. The CDR3 bases are TGTGCCAGCAGTTCGAGCGGGGGCTCCTACGAGCAGTACTTC. Encoded protein: CASSSSGGSYEQYF.

This clone has just one count. The chain uses TRBV11-2 and TRBJ1-1; no clear D. Germline V gene lookup returns CDR1 SGHAT and CDR2 FQNNGV. V was trimmed by 1 base and J by 6 bases, leaving 3 bases between them. The CDR3 is made up of 11 amino acids. CDR3 sequence reads: CASSLVAEAFF. CDR3 sequence (DNA): TGTGCCAGCAGCTTAGTAGCTGAAGCTTTCTTT.

The rearrangement joins TRBV7-2 to TRBJ1-5, with 9 positions matching TRBD1. J was trimmed by 3 bases and V by 5 bases; bases with no gene match: 14. CDR1 is SGHTA, CDR2 FQGNSA, per germline. The CDR3 runs to 18 residues. CDR3 sequence reads: CASSPNVGTGWDNQPQHF. CDR3 nucleotides: TGTGCCAGCAGCCCTAACGTGGGGACAGGGTGGGACAATCAGCCCCAGCATTTT.

J is TRBJ1-1 and V is TRBV7-9, with a possible D match to TRBD1 (5 bases). Trimming stripped 1 base from V and 10 bases from J, with 10 bases between. The germline gives CDR1 SEHNR, CDR2 FQNEAQ (reference sequence). This CDR3 is built from 12 residues. CDR3 loop: CASSLGDSRAFF. The DNA of the CDR3 is TGTGCCAGCAGCTTAGGCGACAGTAGAGCTTTCTTT. Together with reference TRBV7-9 and TRBJ1-1, the CDR3 gives the full variable domain: DTGVSQNPRHKITKRGQNVTFRCDPISEHNRLYWYRQTLGQGPEFLTYFQNEAQLEKSRLLSDRFSAERPKGSFSTLEIQRTEQGDSAMYLCASSLGDSRAFFGQGTRLTVV.

This clone has only a few counts. The CDR3: CASSQTTRGGELFF. For the CDR3, the DNA is TGTGCCAGCAGCCAGACCACTCGCGGGGGAGAGCTGTTTTTT. This rearrangement joins TRBV7-7 to TRBJ2-2; TRBD2 aligns across 7 bases. The CDR3 sequence is 14 residues long. V lost 5 bases and J lost 11; bases outside the gene matches: 11. Germline CDR1 and CDR2: SSHAT and FNYEAQ (reference sequence).

In its sample, this clone was seen a few times. DNA for the CDR3: TGTGCCAGCAGCCCAACCCCCACAGCGGCAAGCTCCTACAATGAGCAGTTCTTC. Translating gives CASSPTPTAASSYNEQFF. V is TRBV14 and J is TRBJ2-1; possibly TRBD2 for D (5 bases). The CDR3 is 18 amino acids. Germline V lookup: CDR1 SGHDN, CDR2 FVKESK. V lost 4 bases to trimming and J lost 0 bases, with 19 bases between them.

This clone was counted once. The chain employs TRBV3-1 (or the pseudogene TRBV3-2) and TRBJ2-3; D possibly corresponds to TRBD1 (6 bases). CDR3 length: 16 residues. Trimming removed 5 bases from V and 2 bases from J, with 17 bases in between. Per germline, CDR1 LGHDT and CDR2 YNNKEL (reference sequence). The CDR3 nucleotides read TGTGCCAGCAGCGGAGACACAGGGACCTTCACAGATACGCAGTATTTT. This sequence encodes CASSGDTGTFTDTQYF.

The CDR3 DNA follows: TGTGCTAGTGGTTCCGGGACTAACAATGAGCAGTTCTTC. Its translation is CASGSGTNNEQFF. This chain joins TRBV12-5 and TRBJ2-1, with TRBD2 matching 7 bases. CDR1 and CDR2 from the germline V gene are LGHNT and FRNRAP. The CDR3 is 13 amino acids. V shed 4 bases and J 5 bases; nucleotides not matched to a gene: 2.

This sequence joins TRBV30 and TRBJ2-5; a possible D gene is TRBD2 (6 bases). This CDR3 contains 12 residues. Germline values: CDR1 GTSNPN, CDR2 SVGIG (reference sequence). V dropped 4 bases and J dropped 1 base, with 7 bases sitting between them. The CDR3 nucleotides are TGTGCCTGGACGGGGGTCCAAGAGACCCAGTACTTC. Amino acid sequence: CAWTGVQETQYF. Based on the CDR3 plus reference TRBV30 and TRBJ2-5, the full variable domain is SQTIHQWPATLVQPVGSPLSLECTVEGTSNPNLYWYRQAAGRGLQLLFYSVGIGQISSEVPQNLSASRPQDRQFILSSKKLLLSDSGFYLCAWTGVQETQYFGPGTRLLVL.

The chain carries TRBV10-3 and TRBJ1-1, with 8 bases aligning to TRBD1. The CDR3 contains 13 residues. The V and J ends lost 7 bases and 5 bases, in that order; junction bases with no gene match: 6. CDR1 ENHRY and CDR2 SYGVKD come from the germline V gene. The DNA of the CDR3 is TGTGCCATCATGGGACAGGCGGGAACTGAAGCTTTCTTT. Encoded protein: CAIMGQAGTEAFF.

The chain is built from TRBV7-8 and TRBJ2-2, with D perhaps TRBD1 (5 bases). V was shortened by 7 bases and J by 3 bases, with 18 bases between the two germline ends. The CDR3 totals 16 residues. Germline V gives CDR1 SGHVS, CDR2 FQNEAQ. The CDR3 sequence is CASILGRGIDTGELFF. The CDR3 coding sequence is TGTGCCAGCATCCTCGGAAGGGGCATAGACACCGGGGAGCTGTTTTTT.

This clone was recorded once. V gene TRBV10-3 combines with J gene TRBJ2-5; 9 nucleotides match TRBD1. Germline V gene sequence: CDR1 ENHRY, CDR2 SYGVKD. This CDR3 has 14 amino acids. With 0 bases clipped from V and 4 bases from J, the junction kept 0 bases outside the gene matches. The DNA of the CDR3 is TGTGCCATCAGTGAGTCGGGACAGGGAGAGACCCAGTACTTC. Translating it yields CAISESGQGETQYF.

The chain links TRBV7-9 to TRBJ1-1, with D possibly TRBD1 on 5 matching bases. V dropped 5 bases and J dropped 4 bases, with 14 bases sitting between them. The CDR3 spans 14 residues. Germline lookup yields CDR1 SEHNR and CDR2 FQNEAQ (reference sequence). DNA of the CDR3: TGTGCCAGCAGCCGCGGGACGGAGGGCACTGAAGCTTTCTTT. It is translated as CASSRGTEGTEAFF.

This clone was counted only a few times. V usage is TRBV6-5 and J usage is TRBJ2-6; unclear D gene. CDR3 length: 14 residues. Germline CDR1 is MNHEY and CDR2 is SVGAGI. V was shortened by 8 bases and J by 0 bases, with 8 bases between the two germline ends. CDR3 sequence reads: CASARISGANVLTF. Written as DNA, the CDR3 is TGTGCCAGCGCCAGGATCTCTGGGGCCAACGTCCTGACTTTC.

This chain links TRBV2 with TRBJ1-5; perhaps TRBD1 as D (6 bases). Germline V CDR1 and CDR2: SNHLY, FYNNEI. The CDR3 has 14 amino acids. Deletions cut 5 bases from V and 8 bases from J, with 16 bases between. The CDR3 reads CASSILRGHEPQHF. CDR3 DNA: TGTGCCAGCAGTATCCTCAGGGGCCATGAGCCCCAGCATTTT. The variable domain in full, completed from reference TRBV2 and TRBJ1-5, reads EPEVTQTPSHQVTQMGQEVILRCVPISNHLYFYWYRQILGQKVEFLVSFYNNEISEKSEIFDDQFSVERPDGSNFTLKIRSTKLEDSAMYFCASSILRGHEPQHFGDGTRLSIL.

This clone occurred a few times. The chain has TRBV7-8 and TRBJ2-7, with a possible D match to TRBD1 (6 bases). The CDR3 contains 13 residues. V was shortened by 5 bases and J by 6 bases, with 14 bases between the two germline ends. CDR1 is SGHVS, CDR2 FQNEAQ, per germline. CDR3 nucleotides: TGTGCCAGCAGCATACCGGGACAACTCGAGCAGTACGTC. It yields the protein CASSIPGQLEQYV.

The chain joins TRBV7-9 to TRBJ1-4; D gene uncertain. V was clipped by 3 bases and J by 0 bases, with 5 bases between them. The CDR3 runs to 14 residues. Germline V gene lookup returns CDR1 SEHNR and CDR2 FQNEAQ (reference sequence). CDR3 bases: TGTGCCAGCAGCTTGACAACAACTAATGAAAAACTGTTTTTT. It is translated as CASSLTTTNEKLFF.

This clone appeared many times. The chain uses TRBV4-1 and TRBJ2-5; 8 bases are a match to TRBD1. This CDR3 is 16 amino acids long. CDR1 is MGHRA and CDR2 is YSYEKL in the germline V gene. With 1 base clipped from V and 4 bases from J, the junction kept 8 bases outside the gene matches. CDR3 DNA sequence: TGCGCCAGCAGCCAAGGAAGTACAGGGGGGCGAGAGACCCAGTACTTC. It encodes CASSQGSTGGRETQYF.

This clone was observed once. The CDR3 region has the DNA TGTGCCAGCTCACAGACAGGGGGCGGTTCCTACGAGCAGTACTTC. Protein product: CASSQTGGGSYEQYF. The V call is TRBV18, the J call TRBJ2-7; TRBD1 matches at 10 bases. Germline V gives CDR1 KGHSH, CDR2 LQKENI. V was pared by 4 bases and J by 1 base, with 4 bases of the junction left unmatched. This CDR3 comprises 15 residues.

The chain employs TRBV19 and TRBJ2-1, with D possibly being TRBD1 (5 bases). CDR1 and CDR2 from the germline V gene are LNHDA and SQIVND (reference sequence). The CDR3 has 15 residues. V lost 6 bases and J 4 bases, leaving 16 bases between the germline ends. CDR3 residues: CASSLETALYNEQFF. The CDR3 coding sequence is TGTGCCAGTAGCCTAGAGACAGCCCTTTACAATGAGCAGTTCTTC.